Following are 32 T cell receptor beta chains from one sample sequenced in a study of blood T cells in healthy people across ages. Alongside a J-beta primer mix, a sample-barcoded 5' primer served in a second PCR lasting roughly 6 to 11 cycles. TCRdb re-analysed the 5' RACE reads in MiXCR, keeping a single row per CDR3 protein. The sample has 800,000 to 950,000 distinct CDR3 sequences, about 37% seen once. The sequenced sample was blood. The receptors shown here come from a man between 18 and 35 years old in good health.

V usage is TRBV7-8 and J usage is TRBJ1-1; maybe TRBD1 (5 bases). Deletions cut 3 bases from V and 3 bases from J, with 17 bases between. Looked up from germline, CDR1 is SGHVS and CDR2 is FQNEAQ. The CDR3 is 16 residues long. CDR3 protein: CASSLHPGPWHTEAFF. Written as DNA, the CDR3 is TGTGCCAGCAGCTTGCATCCGGGACCATGGCACACTGAAGCTTTCTTT.

The chain uses TRBV27 and TRBJ1-2, with D uncertain. Per germline, CDR1 MNHEY and CDR2 SMNVEV (reference sequence). Trimming shortened V by 4 bases and J by 8 bases, and 14 bases separated the two germline ends. The CDR3 runs to 13 residues. CDR3 in DNA: TGTGCCAGCAGTTCCCTGATCAATTCGGGCTACACCTTC. Protein sequence: CASSSLINSGYTF.

DNA for the CDR3: TGCAGCGTCCAAGACGGGAACCGTGGCTACACCTTC. Protein: CSVQDGNRGYTF. The chain couples TRBV29-1 to TRBJ1-2; no clear D. CDR1 is SQVTM, CDR2 ANQGSEA, per germline. There are 12 residues in the CDR3. Trimming stripped 6 bases from V and 7 bases from J, with 15 bases between.

The chain couples TRBV10-3 to TRBJ2-3, with 10 bases that match TRBD1. This CDR3 contains 16 residues. The junction had 9 bases not matched to a gene; V was cut back by 6 bases and J by 3 bases. Germline lookup yields CDR1 ENHRY and CDR2 SYGVKD. In DNA, the CDR3 is TGTGCCATCAGCGTGGGACAGGGGAAAAGGACAGATACGCAGTATTTT. This encodes CAISVGQGKRTDTQYF.

The gene calls are TRBV4-3 and TRBJ2-1; D ambiguous. This CDR3 has 15 amino acids. Deletions cut 0 bases from V and 10 bases from J, with 16 bases between. Germline V gene data show CDR1 as LGHNA and CDR2 as YSLEER. CDR3 DNA sequence: TGCGCCAGCAGCCAAGATGACGGTGGGTCACGGGAGCAGTTCTTC. It is translated as CASSQDDGGSREQFF.

V is TRBV5-1 and J is TRBJ1-4, with 8 bases fitting TRBD1. The CDR3 loop spans 14 amino acids. Germline values: CDR1 SGHRS, CDR2 YFSETQ. Germline trimming cut 7 bases from V and 7 bases from J; bases unmatched to any gene: 9. The CDR3 DNA follows: TGCGCCAGCTGCGAGGACAGGGAAGGTGAAAAACTGTTTTTT. This gives the protein CASCEDREGEKLFF.

This clonotype was found a few times. The chain is built from TRBV12-3 or TRBV12-4 and TRBJ1-4; D unclear. The CDR3 runs 12 residues. Trimming stripped 5 bases from V and 8 bases from J, with 9 bases between. The CDR3 DNA sequence: TGTGCCAGCAGTCCCGCCCTCGAAAAACTGTTTTTT. This gives the protein CASSPALEKLFF.

This clonotype was seen only once. The rearrangement uses TRBV28 and TRBJ2-5; D is uncertain. The DNA end is more similar to TRBJ2-7, so the J call may be wrong. This CDR3 is 12 amino acids long. Germline CDR1 reads MDHEN; CDR2 reads SYDVKM. The CDR3 DNA reads TGTGCCAGCAGTTCACCGGAACGCGAGCAGTACTTC. Translated, it gives CASSSPEREQYF.

This clonotype was observed a few times. The chain employs TRBV20-1 and TRBJ2-1, with D possibly called TRBD1 or TRBD2 (6 bases each). This CDR3 has 17 residues. Germline CDR1 reads DFQATT; CDR2 reads SNEGSKA (reference sequence). V was cut by 3 bases and J by 2 bases, with 20 bases left in between. CDR3 sequence: CSARTPEGGIAYNEQFF. The CDR3 nucleotides read TGCAGTGCTAGGACTCCCGAGGGGGGAATCGCCTACAATGAGCAGTTCTTC.

V gene TRBV20-1 combines with J gene TRBJ2-3; possibly TRBD1 for D (5 bases). Germline V gene lookup returns CDR1 DFQATT and CDR2 SNEGSKA (reference sequence). The CDR3 spans 17 residues. The V and J ends lost 6 bases and 1 base respectively, with 23 bases between them. Here the CDR3 reads CSAIPPMNQGGTDTQYF. CDR3 DNA: TGCAGTGCCATCCCCCCAATGAATCAGGGTGGCACAGATACGCAGTATTTT.

Here the CDR3 DNA reads TGTGCCAGCAGCTTGCCGGCACGAGGGAACACTGAAGCTTTCTTT. It yields the protein CASSLPARGNTEAFF. This chain links TRBV7-8 with TRBJ1-1; D not certain. The CDR3 extends over 15 amino acids. The germline V gene has CDR1 SGHVS and CDR2 FQNEAQ. V was trimmed by 3 bases and J by 1 base, leaving 12 bases between them.

This clonotype was counted only a few times. The chain employs TRBV20-1 and TRBJ2-6; TRBD2 is a possible D gene (5 bases). The CDR3 loop spans 14 amino acids. With 6 bases removed from V and 2 bases from J, the gap between germline ends came to 11 bases. Germline-derived CDR1 and CDR2 are DFQATT and SNEGSKA (reference sequence). Written as DNA, the CDR3 is TGCAGTGCCCGTAGCGTAGCTGGGGCCAACGTCCTGACTTTC. Translation: CSARSVAGANVLTF.

The V gene is TRBV4-1, the J gene TRBJ2-5; 9 bases map to TRBD2. V shed 4 bases and J 3 bases; nucleotides not matched to a gene: 3. The CDR3 length is 14 residues. In germline, CDR1 is MGHRA, CDR2 YSYEKL. This CDR3 reads CASSRSGGKETQYF. The DNA for the CDR3 is TGCGCCAGCAGCCGTAGCGGGGGTAAAGAGACCCAGTACTTC.

The chain joins TRBV5-4 to TRBJ2-7; perhaps TRBD2 as D (5 bases). Germline V lookup: CDR1 SGHNT, CDR2 YYREEE (reference sequence). Trimming shortened V by 2 bases and J by 3 bases, and 12 bases separated the two germline ends. The CDR3 is made up of 14 amino acids. The DNA of the CDR3 is TGTGCCAGCAGCTTTGCGCTGGGAGACTACGAGCAGTACTTC. This translates into CASSFALGDYEQYF.

This clonotype appeared a single time. The chain carries TRBV6-6 and TRBJ2-1; D remains unclear. This CDR3 is built from 12 residues. The germline V gene encodes CDR1 MNHNY and CDR2 SVGAGI (reference sequence). Between the trimmed V and J ends, which lost 6 bases and 5 bases, there was a span of 8 bases. The CDR3 nucleotides read TGTGCCAGCAGGTATCCTAACAATGAGCAGTTCTTC. Protein: CASRYPNNEQFF.

This rearrangement joins TRBV2 to TRBJ1-2; possibly TRBD1 for D (5 bases). The V and J ends lost 0 bases and 4 bases respectively, with 9 bases between them. This CDR3 is built from 14 residues. Germline V lookup: CDR1 SNHLY, CDR2 FYNNEI. This chain's CDR3 is CASSEAGDGYGYTF. DNA for the CDR3: TGTGCCAGCAGTGAAGCGGGGGACGGCTATGGCTACACCTTC.

This rearrangement joins TRBV24-1 to TRBJ1-2, with D unresolved. The CDR3 is 12 amino acids. Deletions cut 4 bases from V and 3 bases from J, with 5 bases between. In germline, CDR1 is KGHDR, CDR2 SFDVKD. For the CDR3, the DNA is TGTGCCACCAGTGAGGCTTACTATGGCTACACCTTC. This sequence encodes CATSEAYYGYTF.

This clonotype was seen a few times. The chain employs TRBV10-3 and TRBJ2-2; 9 positions agree with TRBD1. J was trimmed by 2 bases and V by 5 bases; bases with no gene match: 3. Per germline, CDR1 ENHRY and CDR2 SYGVKD. CDR3 length: 15 amino acids. As DNA, the CDR3 is TGTGCCATCAGTCTGGGACAGGGAAACACCGGGGAGCTGTTTTTT. This gives the protein CAISLGQGNTGELFF.

The rearrangement joins TRBV6-2 or TRBV6-3 to TRBJ2-5; 11 bases align to TRBD1. Germline CDR1 MNHEY, CDR2 SVGEGT. V dropped 4 bases and J dropped 2; count of bases not matched to a gene: 15. The length of the CDR3 is 19 residues. CDR3 protein: CASSFPDRGQETRQETQYF. The CDR3 coding sequence is TGTGCCAGCAGTTTCCCGGACAGGGGGCAAGAAACCCGTCAAGAGACCCAGTACTTC.

The sample holds many counts of this clonotype. The chain combines TRBV20-1 with TRBJ2-3; tentative D call: TRBD2 (6 bases). Germline V CDR1 and CDR2: DFQATT, SNEGSKA (reference sequence). Trimming took 0 bases from V and 4 from J, leaving 17 bases between them. The CDR3 spans 16 residues. The CDR3 here is CSARDDGTSLPDTQYF. The CDR3, as DNA: TGCAGTGCTAGAGATGACGGGACTTCGTTGCCAGATACGCAGTATTTT.

This clonotype appeared many times. V is TRBV12-3 or TRBV12-4 and J is TRBJ1-1; D may be TRBD1 (6 bases). Trimming took 6 bases from V and 8 from J, leaving 13 bases between them. CDR3 length: 12 residues. DNA of the CDR3: TGTGCCAGCAGGGCCCTAACAGGGGAAGCTTTCTTT. Translating gives CASRALTGEAFF.

The V and J genes are TRBV20-1 and TRBJ1-1; D uncertain. Germline V gene lookup returns CDR1 DFQATT and CDR2 SNEGSKA (reference sequence). The CDR3 loop spans 13 amino acids. The ends were cut back, 7 bases at V and 0 bases at J, with 12 bases in the middle. This CDR3 is CSVPQSMNTEAFF. CDR3 nucleotides: TGCAGTGTACCACAATCCATGAACACTGAAGCTTTCTTT.

V and J are TRBV20-1 and TRBJ2-2, with a possible D match to TRBD1 (6 bases). Trimming cost V 0 bases and J 0 bases, with 14 bases left between them. The CDR3 sequence is 17 residues long. CDR1 is DFQATT and CDR2 is SNEGSKA in the germline V gene (reference sequence). CDR3: CSARETQGPTNTGELFF. The CDR3 bases are TGCAGTGCTAGAGAAACACAGGGTCCCACGAACACCGGGGAGCTGTTTTTT.

This clonotype was detected a few times. The chain is built from TRBV6-5 and TRBJ2-1, with D perhaps matching TRBD1 (6 bases). Germline V CDR1 and CDR2: MNHEY, SVGAGI. This CDR3 spans 16 amino acids. V gave up 3 bases and J gave up 5 bases, with 17 bases separating them. The CDR3 spells CASSYSRDNYDNEQFF. The CDR3 region has the DNA TGTGCCAGCAGTTATTCCCGGGACAACTACGACAATGAGCAGTTCTTC.

The V and J genes are TRBV24-1 and TRBJ2-2; 7 nucleotides align to TRBD2. CDR1 and CDR2 (germline): KGHDR, SFDVKD. CDR3 length: 13 amino acids. V was clipped by 6 bases and J by 7 bases; unmatched bases: 4. The CDR3: CATSPREGGELFF. DNA of the CDR3: TGTGCCACCAGTCCCAGGGAGGGCGGGGAGCTGTTTTTT.

Ten or more counts support this clonotype. The V call is TRBV10-3, the J call TRBJ2-3; a possible D gene is TRBD1 (6 bases). The CDR3 runs to 12 residues. Germline V CDR1 and CDR2: ENHRY, SYGVKD. With 9 bases removed from V and 4 bases from J, the gap between germline ends came to 11 bases. CDR3 in DNA: TGTGCCATAACAGGGAACCCAGATACGCAGTATTTT. Amino acids: CAITGNPDTQYF.

This clonotype was found a few times. The rearrangement links TRBV11-2 to TRBJ2-1; D gene unclear. The CDR3 runs to 13 residues. Trimming took 8 bases from V and 15 from J, leaving 23 bases between them. From germline, CDR1 is SGHAT and CDR2 FQNNGV. This CDR3 reads CASCISVADRRFF. The DNA of the CDR3 is TGTGCCAGCTGTATCTCGGTGGCCGACCGACGGTTCTTC.

In its sample, this clonotype was seen a few times. V gene TRBV2 combines with J gene TRBJ1-6; the D gene is possibly TRBD1 (5 bases). Germline CDR1 reads SNHLY; CDR2 reads FYNNEI. CDR3 size: 17 residues. Trimming removed 2 bases from V and 1 base from J, with 12 bases in between. The DNA of the CDR3 is TGTGCCAGCAGTGAAATCAGGGAGAGGTCCTATAATTCACCCCTCCACTTT. It yields the protein CASSEIRERSYNSPLHF.

The rearrangement links TRBV6-2 or TRBV6-3 to TRBJ2-3, with TRBD1 as a possible D gene (6 bases). CDR3 size: 16 residues. Germline CDR1 is MNHEY and CDR2 is SVGEGT. Deletions cut 2 bases from V and 3 bases from J, with 15 bases between. CDR3 coding DNA: TGTGCCAGCAGTTACGGGTCACAGGGTACGACAGATACGCAGTATTTT. Translated: CASSYGSQGTTDTQYF.

CDR3 sequence (DNA): TGTGCCAGCAGTTACTCGTGGGGGGATCAGCCCCAGCATTTT. Translated, it gives CASSYSWGDQPQHF. The chain uses TRBV6-6 and TRBJ1-5; weak D call: TRBD1 (5 bases). The CDR3 totals 14 residues. CDR1 MNHNY and CDR2 SVGAGI come from the germline V gene (reference sequence). V lost 0 bases and J lost 5, with 8 bases in between.

The CDR3 reads CSARGASGAEETQYF. CDR3 DNA sequence: TGCAGTGCTAGAGGGGCTAGCGGGGCGGAAGAGACCCAGTACTTC. The chain is built from TRBV20-1 and TRBJ2-5; the match to TRBD2 covers 9 bases. V trimming: 1 base; J trimming: 3 bases; junction bases outside the gene matches: 6. Germline CDR1 is DFQATT and CDR2 is SNEGSKA (reference sequence). This CDR3 contains 15 residues.

The chain uses TRBV6-5 and TRBJ1-2; D is perhaps TRBD1 (6 bases). The CDR3 spans 13 residues. Germline-derived CDR1 and CDR2 are MNHEY and SVGAGI. Trimming stripped 6 bases from V and 7 bases from J, with 15 bases between. CDR3 bases: TGTGCCAGCAGCGCAACAGCGACAGGTGGCTACACCTTC. It codes for CASSATATGGYTF.